The 23 T cell receptor beta chains in this list originate from one sample, sequenced in a study of cytomegalovirus exposure and HLA in healthy donors. TCRdb's copy holds only in-frame clones and misses some; the assay was immunoSEQ multiplex PCR. The table shows 250,000 to 400,000 clones, with 87% occurring only once. The sequenced material came from PBMCs. The receptors shown here come from a woman younger than 45 in good health and CMV-seropositive.

V usage is TRBV18 and J usage is TRBJ1-1, with D unresolved. The CDR3 is 14 residues long. The germline CDR1 and CDR2 sequences are KGHSH and LQKENI. Trimming removed 2 bases from V and 3 bases from J, with 10 bases in between. Here the CDR3 DNA reads TGTGCCAGCTCACCAGCTCTGGCAGACACTGAAGCTTTCTTT. Amino acids: CASSPALADTEAFF.

This chain connects TRBV15 to TRBJ1-2; D call uncertain. V lost 9 bases and J lost 0, with 11 bases in between. The CDR3 is made up of 13 amino acids. From germline, CDR1 is LNHNV and CDR2 YYDKDF (reference sequence). The CDR3 region has the DNA TGTGCCACATACGGAGGGCCTAACTATGGCTACACCTTC. Residues: CATYGGPNYGYTF.

The chain couples TRBV11-3 to TRBJ1-1, with 9 bases identical to TRBD1. The germline V gene has CDR1 SGHNT and CDR2 YENEEA. The CDR3 consists of 16 residues. V lost 0 bases and J lost 1; bases outside the gene matches: 3. In nucleotides, the CDR3 is TGTGCCAGCAGCTTAGAGGGACAGGGCGAGAACACTGAAGCTTTCTTT. This gives the protein CASSLEGQGENTEAFF.

As DNA, the CDR3 is TGCGCCACCAGGTCGGCCCACGAGCAGTTCTTC. Translated, it gives CATRSAHEQFF. The V call is TRBV10-2, the J call TRBJ2-1; D is ambiguous. V was clipped by 10 bases and J by 10 bases, with 14 bases between them. Germline CDR1 WSHSY, CDR2 SAAADI. The CDR3 consists of 11 residues.

This clone has a single count. This chain connects TRBV5-1 to TRBJ2-2; D is possibly TRBD2 (6 bases). Per the germline V gene, CDR1 is SGHRS and CDR2 is YFSETQ. The CDR3 has 14 residues. Trimming removed 0 bases at V and 7 bases at J, with 10 bases between. The CDR3 DNA reads as TGCGCCAGCAGCTTGGAAACTAGCATCGGGGAGCTGTTTTTT. As protein: CASSLETSIGELFF. Full variable domain (missing parts from reference TRBV5-1 and TRBJ2-2): KAGVTQTPRYLIKTRGQQVTLSCSPISGHRSVSWYQQTPGQGLQFLFEYFSETQRNKGNFPGRFSGRQFSNSRSEMNVSTLELGDSALYLCASSLETSIGELFFGEGSRLTVL.

DNA for the CDR3: TGTGCCAGCAGTTCCCGCGCGGGGAGTGTTTACGAGCAGTACTTC. This gives the protein CASSSRAGSVYEQYF. V is TRBV28 and J is TRBJ2-7; D perhaps matches TRBD2 (6 bases). CDR1 and CDR2 (germline): MDHEN, SYDVKM. This CDR3 has 15 residues. Trimming shortened V by 4 bases and J by 4 bases, and 17 bases separated the two germline ends.

The gene calls are TRBV11-3 and TRBJ2-1, with D unclear. The germline gives CDR1 SGHNT, CDR2 YENEEA. The V end was cut by 5 bases, the J end by 5 bases, with 13 bases between. The CDR3 has 14 residues. CDR3 residues: CASSRGRANNEQFF. In DNA, the CDR3 is TGTGCCAGCAGCCGCGGACGGGCCAACAATGAGCAGTTCTTC.

This chain's CDR3 is CAWSVNPLEAGSENIQYF. CDR3 nucleotide sequence: TGTGCCTGGAGTGTAAATCCATTAGAGGCGGGAAGTGAGAACATTCAGTACTTC. V usage is TRBV30 and J usage is TRBJ2-4; tentative D call: TRBD2 (6 bases). The germline CDR1 and CDR2 sequences are GTSNPN and SVGIG (reference sequence). The CDR3 is 18 amino acids. Trimming stripped 0 bases from V and 7 bases from J, with 25 bases between.

The genes are TRBV9 and TRBJ2-1, with D maybe TRBD1 (7 bases). Germline V gene data show CDR1 as SGDLS and CDR2 as YYNGEE. The CDR3 extends over 18 amino acids. The V end lost 4 bases, the J end lost 1 base, and 21 bases lay between the germline ends. The CDR3 DNA sequence: TGTGCCAGCAGCCCCACAGGGGTACTAGCAGGTTCCTACAATGAGCAGTTCTTC. Its translation is CASSPTGVLAGSYNEQFF.

The chain uses TRBV27 and TRBJ2-3; D may be TRBD1 (5 bases). The V gene lost 6 bases and the J gene lost 2 bases, with 12 bases spanning the gap. The CDR3 runs 14 residues. CDR1 and CDR2 (germline): MNHEY, SMNVEV (reference sequence). CDR3 in amino acids: CASSLNRNTDTQYF. The CDR3 nucleotides are TGTGCCAGCAGCTTAAACAGGAACACAGATACGCAGTATTTT.

This sequence joins TRBV29-1 and TRBJ2-7, with 8 nucleotides matching TRBD2. This CDR3 is 14 amino acids long. Germline assignment: CDR1 SQVTM and CDR2 ANQGSEA. V trimming: 4 bases; J trimming: 3 bases; junction bases outside the gene matches: 8. CDR3 coding DNA: TGCAGCGTTGGTGGCGGGGGGACAAACTACGAGCAGTACTTC. Its translation: CSVGGGGTNYEQYF.

In DNA form, the CDR3 reads TGTGCCAGCAGTTCCCTAGCGGGACAGCACAATGAGCAGTTCTTC. The encoded protein is CASSSLAGQHNEQFF. The chain employs TRBV27 and TRBJ2-1, with 9 bases matching TRBD2. The CDR3 totals 15 residues. Per germline, CDR1 MNHEY and CDR2 SMNVEV (reference sequence). V was clipped by 4 bases and J by 5 bases; unmatched bases: 6.

CDR3 sequence: CAWRVSGANVLTF. The CDR3 DNA reads TGTGCCTGGAGGGTTTCTGGGGCCAACGTCCTGACTTTC. V is TRBV30 and J is TRBJ2-6; no clear D gene. The germline gives CDR1 GTSNPN, CDR2 SVGIG (reference sequence). V lost 3 bases to trimming and J lost 1 base, with 4 bases between them. This CDR3 comprises 13 residues. Drawing the rest from reference TRBV30 and TRBJ2-6, the complete variable domain is SQTIHQWPATLVQPVGSPLSLECTVEGTSNPNLYWYRQAAGRGLQLLFYSVGIGQISSEVPQNLSASRPQDRQFILSSKKLLLSDSGFYLCAWRVSGANVLTFGAGSRLTVL.

V is TRBV29-1 and J is TRBJ2-4; D ambiguous. Trimming shortened V by 6 bases and J by 0 bases, and 12 bases separated the two germline ends. Germline CDR1 reads SQVTM; CDR2 reads ANQGSEA. The CDR3 sequence is 14 residues long. CDR3 protein: CSVVRDLAKNIQYF. The CDR3 DNA reads TGCAGCGTAGTGCGCGACCTAGCCAAAAACATTCAGTACTTC.

The table lists this clone with a count of one. The V gene is TRBV30, the J gene TRBJ2-7, with 8 bases aligning to TRBD1. Trimming at V came to 7 bases and at J to 5 bases, leaving 7 bases not matched to a gene. From germline, CDR1 is GTSNPN and CDR2 SVGIG (reference sequence). The CDR3 loop spans 12 amino acids. CDR3 sequence (DNA): TGTGCCTCAGGACAGGGAGGAGACGAGCAGTACTTC. As protein: CASGQGGDEQYF. The full variable domain, completed using reference TRBV30 and TRBJ2-7, is SQTIHQWPATLVQPVGSPLSLECTVEGTSNPNLYWYRQAAGRGLQLLFYSVGIGQISSEVPQNLSASRPQDRQFILSSKKLLLSDSGFYLCASGQGGDEQYFGPGTRLTVT.

This chain uses TRBV11-2 with TRBJ2-7, with TRBD2 matching 7 bases. CDR1 is SGHAT and CDR2 is FQNNGV in the germline V gene. The CDR3 totals 14 residues. The V gene end was trimmed by 6 bases and the J gene end by 0 bases; junction bases not matched to a gene: 5. The CDR3 protein is CASRPAGNSYEQYF. DNA of the CDR3: TGTGCCAGCAGGCCAGCGGGGAACTCCTACGAGCAGTACTTC.

Note on this clone: The identical CDR3 is also encoded by other nucleotide sequences in the sample. The chain recombines TRBV5-6 with TRBJ2-7; a weak D match, TRBD1 (6 bases). The CDR3 consists of 13 residues. Trimming left V 3 bases short and J 4 bases short, with 11 bases between. Germline-derived CDR1 and CDR2 are SGHDT and YYEEEE. The CDR3 bases are TGTGCCAGCAGCTCTGGACAGCCTTACGAGCAGTACTTC. It translates to CASSSGQPYEQYF. The variable domain in full, with the rest retrieved from reference TRBV5-6 and TRBJ2-7, is DAGVTQSPTHLIKTRGQQVTLRCSPKSGHDTVSWYQQALGQGPQFIFQYYEEEERQRGNFPDRFSGHQFPNYSSELNVNALLLGDSALYLCASSSGQPYEQYFGPGTRLTVT.

This rearrangement joins TRBV27 to TRBJ2-1, with 11 bases lining up with TRBD1. From germline, CDR1 is MNHEY and CDR2 SMNVEV (reference sequence). The CDR3 has 17 amino acids. V lost 5 bases to trimming and J lost 6 bases; unmatched junction nucleotides: 12. DNA for the CDR3: TGTGCCAGCAGTGTCCCGGGACAGGGGGTAGAAGGCAATGAGCAGTTCTTC. This gives the protein CASSVPGQGVEGNEQFF.

Concerning this clone: Sequence at one end of the junction differs from germline and may be a read error. The rearrangement uses TRBV18 and TRBJ2-3; TRBD2 aligns across 16 bases. Germline V gives CDR1 KGHSH, CDR2 LQKENI. This CDR3 has 16 amino acids. CDR3 region: CASSSPGLAGGVTQYF. CDR3 DNA sequence: TGTGCCAGCTCATCACCGGGACTAGCGGGAGGGGTTACGCAGTATTTT.

The chain couples TRBV5-1 to TRBJ1-4; D gene unclear. CDR1 is SGHRS, CDR2 YFSETQ, per germline. The CDR3 covers 14 residues. V gave up 0 bases and J gave up 5 bases, with 8 bases separating them. CDR3 nucleotides: TGCGCCAGCAGCTTGGACGTGGCGAATGAAAAACTGTTTTTT. Protein sequence: CASSLDVANEKLFF.

This chain uses TRBV18 with TRBJ1-2; D might be TRBD1 (5 bases). The CDR3 extends over 15 amino acids. Germline CDR1 is KGHSH and CDR2 is LQKENI. The V end lost 2 bases, the J end lost 0 bases, and 10 bases lay between the germline ends. CDR3 in DNA: TGTGCCAGCTCACCAGACAGCGCAGCTAACTATGGCTACACCTTC. Translating gives CASSPDSAANYGYTF.

The chain is built from TRBV5-4 and TRBJ2-7; TRBD1 is a possible D gene (5 bases). V gave up 4 bases and J gave up 4 bases, with 15 bases separating them. Per the germline V gene, CDR1 is SGHNT and CDR2 is YYREEE (reference sequence). This CDR3 region has 14 residues. CDR3 region: CASSETDDLYEQYF. For the CDR3, the DNA is TGTGCCAGCAGCGAGACAGATGACCTATACGAGCAGTACTTC.

J is TRBJ1-1 and V is TRBV11-2; D not resolved. The CDR3 covers 16 residues. Germline values: CDR1 SGHAT, CDR2 FQNNGV. The germline V and J ends were trimmed by 1 base and 1 base, with 13 bases remaining between them. The CDR3 DNA is TGTGCCAGCAGCTTAGGGTTTGTTTTCGGGAACACTGAAGCTTTCTTT. Protein product: CASSLGFVFGNTEAFF.